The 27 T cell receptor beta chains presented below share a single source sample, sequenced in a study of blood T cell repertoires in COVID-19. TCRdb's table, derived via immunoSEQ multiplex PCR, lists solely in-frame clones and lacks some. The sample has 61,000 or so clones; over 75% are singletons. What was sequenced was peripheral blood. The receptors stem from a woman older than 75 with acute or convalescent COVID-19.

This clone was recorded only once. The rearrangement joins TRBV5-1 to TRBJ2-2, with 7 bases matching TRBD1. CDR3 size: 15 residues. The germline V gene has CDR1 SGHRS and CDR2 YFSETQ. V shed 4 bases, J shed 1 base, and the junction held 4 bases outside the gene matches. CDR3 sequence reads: CASSATGMNTGELFF. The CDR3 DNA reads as TGCGCCAGCAGCGCGACAGGGATGAACACCGGGGAGCTGTTTTTT. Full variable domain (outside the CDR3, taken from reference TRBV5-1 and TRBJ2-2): KAGVTQTPRYLIKTRGQQVTLSCSPISGHRSVSWYQQTPGQGLQFLFEYFSETQRNKGNFPGRFSGRQFSNSRSEMNVSTLELGDSALYLCASSATGMNTGELFFGEGSRLTVL.

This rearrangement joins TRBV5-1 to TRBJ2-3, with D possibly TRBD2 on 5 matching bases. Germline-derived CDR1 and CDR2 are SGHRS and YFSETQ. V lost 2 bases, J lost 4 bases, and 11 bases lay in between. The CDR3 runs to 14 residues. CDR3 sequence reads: CASSFGSGADTQYF. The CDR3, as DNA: TGCGCCAGCAGCTTTGGCTCCGGGGCAGATACGCAGTATTTT.

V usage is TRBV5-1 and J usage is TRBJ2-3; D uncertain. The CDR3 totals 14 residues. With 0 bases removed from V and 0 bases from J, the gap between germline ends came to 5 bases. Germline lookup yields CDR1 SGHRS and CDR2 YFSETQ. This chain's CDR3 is CASSLDSSTDTQYF. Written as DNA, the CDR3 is TGCGCCAGCAGCTTGGACTCTAGCACAGATACGCAGTATTTT. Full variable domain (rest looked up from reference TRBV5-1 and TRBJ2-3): KAGVTQTPRYLIKTRGQQVTLSCSPISGHRSVSWYQQTPGQGLQFLFEYFSETQRNKGNFPGRFSGRQFSNSRSEMNVSTLELGDSALYLCASSLDSSTDTQYFGPGTRLTVL.

CDR3 nucleotides: TGTGCCAGCAGTTACTTGGGGGCCGTTCAGCCCCAGCATTTT. Amino acid sequence: CASSYLGAVQPQHF. The rearrangement joins TRBV6-2 or TRBV6-3 to TRBJ1-5; the D gene is possibly TRBD1 (6 bases). The CDR3 length is 14 residues. V lost 1 base to trimming and J lost 6 bases, with 10 bases between them. In germline, CDR1 is MNHEY, CDR2 SVGEGT.

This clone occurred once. The chain's CDR3 is CASSLSLNYGYTF. CDR3 in DNA: TGTGCCAGCAGTTTGTCCCTTAACTATGGCTACACCTTC. The chain is built from TRBV27 and TRBJ1-2; no reliable D call. Germline CDR1 is MNHEY and CDR2 is SMNVEV (reference sequence). The CDR3 spans 13 residues. The V gene lost 3 bases and the J gene lost 1 base, with 6 bases spanning the gap.

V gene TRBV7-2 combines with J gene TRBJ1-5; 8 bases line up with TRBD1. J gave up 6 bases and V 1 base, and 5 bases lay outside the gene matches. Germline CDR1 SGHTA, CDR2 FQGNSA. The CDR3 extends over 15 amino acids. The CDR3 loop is CASSLEQGAIQPQHF. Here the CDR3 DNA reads TGTGCCAGCAGCTTAGAGCAGGGGGCGATTCAGCCCCAGCATTTT.

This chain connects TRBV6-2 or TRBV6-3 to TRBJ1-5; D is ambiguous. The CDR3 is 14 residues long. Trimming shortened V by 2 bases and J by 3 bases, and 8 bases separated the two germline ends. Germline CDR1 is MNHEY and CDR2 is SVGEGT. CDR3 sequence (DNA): TGTGCCAGCAGTTACGTCCAGGTCAATCAGCCCCAGCATTTT. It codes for CASSYVQVNQPQHF.

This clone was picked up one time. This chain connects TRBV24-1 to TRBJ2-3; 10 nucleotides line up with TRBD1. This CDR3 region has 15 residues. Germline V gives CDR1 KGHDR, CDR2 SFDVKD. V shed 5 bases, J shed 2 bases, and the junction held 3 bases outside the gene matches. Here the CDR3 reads CATSGGQGHTDTQYF. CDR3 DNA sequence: TGTGCCACCAGTGGGGGACAGGGGCACACAGATACGCAGTATTTT.

The CDR3 here is CASSLRLSNQPQHF. The CDR3 DNA is TGTGCCAGCAGTTTGAGGCTTAGCAATCAGCCCCAGCATTTT. This chain links TRBV6-2 or TRBV6-3 with TRBJ1-5, with unresolved D. CDR1 is MNHEY, CDR2 SVGEGT, per germline. V gave up 4 bases and J gave up 0 bases, with 7 bases separating them. The CDR3 consists of 14 residues.

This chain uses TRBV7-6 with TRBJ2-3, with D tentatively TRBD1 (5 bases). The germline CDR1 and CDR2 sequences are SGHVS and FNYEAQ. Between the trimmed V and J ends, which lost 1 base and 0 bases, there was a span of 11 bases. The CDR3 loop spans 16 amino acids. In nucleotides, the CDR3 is TGTGCCAGCAGCTTAGGGGGCGGCCCTAGCACAGATACGCAGTATTTT. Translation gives CASSLGGGPSTDTQYF.

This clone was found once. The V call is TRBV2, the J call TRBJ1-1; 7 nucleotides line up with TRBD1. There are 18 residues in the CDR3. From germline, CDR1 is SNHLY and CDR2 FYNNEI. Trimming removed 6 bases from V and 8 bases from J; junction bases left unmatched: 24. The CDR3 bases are TGTGCCAGCAGCCGTGGGGCACAGGGGAGTCGTATATCACGAGAAGCTTTCTTT. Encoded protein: CASSRGAQGSRISREAFF.

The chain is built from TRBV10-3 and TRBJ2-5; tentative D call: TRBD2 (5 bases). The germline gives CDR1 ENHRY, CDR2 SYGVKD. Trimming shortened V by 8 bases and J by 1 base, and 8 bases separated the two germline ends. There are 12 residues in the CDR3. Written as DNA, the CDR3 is TGTGCCATCGGAGGCAGCCAAGAGACCCAGTACTTC. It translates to CAIGGSQETQYF.

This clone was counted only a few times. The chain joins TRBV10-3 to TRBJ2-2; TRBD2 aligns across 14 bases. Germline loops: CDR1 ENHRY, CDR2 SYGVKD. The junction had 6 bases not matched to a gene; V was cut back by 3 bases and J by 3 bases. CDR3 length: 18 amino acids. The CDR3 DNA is TGTGCCATCAGTGACTCGGGACTAGCGGGAGTTGACACCGGGGAGCTGTTTTTT. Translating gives CAISDSGLAGVDTGELFF.

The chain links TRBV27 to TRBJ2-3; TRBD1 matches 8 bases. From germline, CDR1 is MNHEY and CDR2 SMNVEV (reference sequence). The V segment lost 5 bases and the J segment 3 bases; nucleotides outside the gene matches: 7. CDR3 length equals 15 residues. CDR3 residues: CASSPWTGSTDTQYF. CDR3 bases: TGTGCCAGCAGTCCTTGGACAGGGTCTACAGATACGCAGTATTTT.

CDR3 coding DNA: TGTGCCAGCAGCTACACAGGTTACGAGCAGTACTTC. It yields the protein CASSYTGYEQYF. The rearrangement links TRBV5-4 to TRBJ2-7; D is perhaps TRBD1 (5 bases). Trimming stripped 3 bases from V and 4 bases from J, with 8 bases between. Germline V lookup: CDR1 SGHNT, CDR2 YYREEE (reference sequence). This CDR3 is 12 amino acids long.

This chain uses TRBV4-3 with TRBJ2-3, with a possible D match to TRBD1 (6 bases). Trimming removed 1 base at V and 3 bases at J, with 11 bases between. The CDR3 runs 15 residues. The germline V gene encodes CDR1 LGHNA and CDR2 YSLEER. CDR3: CASSQATGWTDTQYF. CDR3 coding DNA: TGCGCCAGCAGCCAAGCTACAGGGTGGACAGATACGCAGTATTTT.

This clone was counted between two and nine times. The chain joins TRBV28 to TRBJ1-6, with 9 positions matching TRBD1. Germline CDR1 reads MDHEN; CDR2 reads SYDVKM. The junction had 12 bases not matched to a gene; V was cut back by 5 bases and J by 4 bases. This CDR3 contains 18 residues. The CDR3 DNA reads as TGTGCCAGCAGTCCCGGGGTTTTACAGGGGGCATATAATTCACCCCTCCACTTT. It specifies CASSPGVLQGAYNSPLHF.

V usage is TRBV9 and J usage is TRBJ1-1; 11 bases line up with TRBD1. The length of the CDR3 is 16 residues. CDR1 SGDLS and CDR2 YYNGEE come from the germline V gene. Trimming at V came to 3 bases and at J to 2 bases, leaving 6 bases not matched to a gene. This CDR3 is CASSGDRGALNTEAFF. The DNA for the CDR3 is TGTGCCAGCAGCGGGGACAGGGGGGCGCTCAACACTGAAGCTTTCTTT.

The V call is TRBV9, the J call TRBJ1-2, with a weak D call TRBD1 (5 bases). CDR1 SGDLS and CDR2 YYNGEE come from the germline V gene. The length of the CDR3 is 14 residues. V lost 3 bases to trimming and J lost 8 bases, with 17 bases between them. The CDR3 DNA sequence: TGTGCCAGCAGCGACCACCGGGGGGATGGGGGCTACACCTTC. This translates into CASSDHRGDGGYTF.

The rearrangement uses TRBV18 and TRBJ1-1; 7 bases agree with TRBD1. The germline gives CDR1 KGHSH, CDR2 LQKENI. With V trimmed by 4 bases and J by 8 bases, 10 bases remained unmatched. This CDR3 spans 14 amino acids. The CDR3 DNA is TGTGCCAGCTCACTCGATGGGACAGTGCGGGAAGCTTTCTTT. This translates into CASSLDGTVREAFF.

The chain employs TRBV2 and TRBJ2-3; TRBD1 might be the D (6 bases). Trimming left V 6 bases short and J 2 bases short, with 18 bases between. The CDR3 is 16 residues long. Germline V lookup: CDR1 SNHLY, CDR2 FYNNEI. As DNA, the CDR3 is TGTGCCAGCAGAGATTACCGACAGGCCCTCACAGATACGCAGTATTTT. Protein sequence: CASRDYRQALTDTQYF.

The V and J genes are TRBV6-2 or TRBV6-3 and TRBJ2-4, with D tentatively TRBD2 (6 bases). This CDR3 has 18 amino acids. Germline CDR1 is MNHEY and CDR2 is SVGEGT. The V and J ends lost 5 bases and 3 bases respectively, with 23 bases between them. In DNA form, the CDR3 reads TGTGCCAGCAGTGACCCTGGAGGGGCCGGTGGACGCAAAAACATTCAGTACTTC. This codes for CASSDPGGAGGRKNIQYF.

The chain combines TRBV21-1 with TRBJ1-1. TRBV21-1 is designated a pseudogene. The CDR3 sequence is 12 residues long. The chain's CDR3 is CASSVPGDEAFF. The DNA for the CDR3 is TGTGCCAGCAGCGTTCCGGGGGATGAAGCTTTCTTT.

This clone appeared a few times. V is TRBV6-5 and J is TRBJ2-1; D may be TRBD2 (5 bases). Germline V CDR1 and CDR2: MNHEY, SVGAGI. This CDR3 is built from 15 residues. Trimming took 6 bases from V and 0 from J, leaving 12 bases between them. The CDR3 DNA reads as TGTGCCAGCAGGTTCGACTATAACTCCTACAATGAGCAGTTCTTC. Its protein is CASRFDYNSYNEQFF.

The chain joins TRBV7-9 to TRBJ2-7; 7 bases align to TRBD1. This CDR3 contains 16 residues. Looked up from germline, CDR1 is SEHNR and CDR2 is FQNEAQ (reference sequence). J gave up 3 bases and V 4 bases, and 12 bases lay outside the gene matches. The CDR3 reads CASSSMGQTILYEQYF. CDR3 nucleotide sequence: TGTGCCAGCAGCTCAATGGGACAGACTATCCTCTACGAGCAGTACTTC.

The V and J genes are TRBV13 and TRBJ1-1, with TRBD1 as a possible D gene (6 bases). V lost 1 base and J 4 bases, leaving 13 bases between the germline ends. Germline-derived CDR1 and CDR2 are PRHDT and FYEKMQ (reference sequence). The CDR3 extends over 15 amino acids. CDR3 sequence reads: CASSLVVLGGTEAFF. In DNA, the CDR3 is TGTGCCAGCAGCTTAGTTGTTTTAGGGGGCACTGAAGCTTTCTTT.

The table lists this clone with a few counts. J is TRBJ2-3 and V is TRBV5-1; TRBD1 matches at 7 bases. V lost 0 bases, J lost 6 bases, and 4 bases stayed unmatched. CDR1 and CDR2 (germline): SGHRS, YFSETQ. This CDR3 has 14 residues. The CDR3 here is CASSLAKTGDTQYF. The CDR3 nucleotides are TGCGCCAGCAGCTTGGCCAAGACAGGGGATACGCAGTATTTT. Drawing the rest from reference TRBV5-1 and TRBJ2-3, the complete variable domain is KAGVTQTPRYLIKTRGQQVTLSCSPISGHRSVSWYQQTPGQGLQFLFEYFSETQRNKGNFPGRFSGRQFSNSRSEMNVSTLELGDSALYLCASSLAKTGDTQYFGPGTRLTVL.